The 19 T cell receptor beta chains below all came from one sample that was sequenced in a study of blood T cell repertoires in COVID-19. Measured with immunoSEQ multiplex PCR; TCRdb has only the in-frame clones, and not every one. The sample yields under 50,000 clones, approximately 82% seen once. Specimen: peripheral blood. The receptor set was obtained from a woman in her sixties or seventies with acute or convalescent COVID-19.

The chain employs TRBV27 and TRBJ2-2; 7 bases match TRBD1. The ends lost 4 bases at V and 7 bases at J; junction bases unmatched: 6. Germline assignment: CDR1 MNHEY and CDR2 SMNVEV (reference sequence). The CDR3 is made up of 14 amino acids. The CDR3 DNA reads TGTGCCAGCAGTTCCCGGGACAGACACGGGGAGCTGTTTTTT. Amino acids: CASSSRDRHGELFF.

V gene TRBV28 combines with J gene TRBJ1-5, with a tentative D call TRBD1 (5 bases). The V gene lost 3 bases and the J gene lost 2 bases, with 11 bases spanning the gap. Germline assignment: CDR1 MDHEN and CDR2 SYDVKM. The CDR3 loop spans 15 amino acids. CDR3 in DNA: TGTGCCAGCAGTTTCGGGGGTACCGGCAATCAGCCCCAGCATTTT. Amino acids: CASSFGGTGNQPQHF.

The CDR3 nucleotides read TGTGCCAGCGCTGAACAGGGGAATAATGAAAAACTGTTTTTT. Amino acid sequence: CASAEQGNNEKLFF. The genes are TRBV18 and TRBJ1-4, with 7 nucleotides matching TRBD1. V shed 8 bases, J shed 4 bases, and the junction held 7 bases outside the gene matches. This CDR3 comprises 14 residues. The germline V gene has CDR1 KGHSH and CDR2 LQKENI.

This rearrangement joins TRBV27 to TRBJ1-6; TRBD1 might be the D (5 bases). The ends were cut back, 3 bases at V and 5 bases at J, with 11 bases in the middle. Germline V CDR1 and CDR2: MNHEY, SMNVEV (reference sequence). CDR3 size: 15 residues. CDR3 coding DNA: TGTGCCAGCAGTTTGTCAGGGTTAAATAATTCACCCCTCCACTTT. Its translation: CASSLSGLNNSPLHF.

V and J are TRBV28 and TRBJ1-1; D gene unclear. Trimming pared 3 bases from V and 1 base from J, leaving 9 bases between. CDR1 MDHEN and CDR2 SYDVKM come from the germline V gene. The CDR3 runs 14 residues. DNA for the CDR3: TGTGCCAGCAGTTTGGTCCACTCGAACACTGAAGCTTTCTTT. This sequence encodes CASSLVHSNTEAFF. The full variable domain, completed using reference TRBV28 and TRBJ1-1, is DVKVTQSSRYLVKRTGEKVFLECVQDMDHENMFWYRQDPGLGLRLIYFSYDVKMKEKGDIPEGYSVSREKKERFSLILESASTNQTSMYLCASSLVHSNTEAFFGQGTRLTVV.

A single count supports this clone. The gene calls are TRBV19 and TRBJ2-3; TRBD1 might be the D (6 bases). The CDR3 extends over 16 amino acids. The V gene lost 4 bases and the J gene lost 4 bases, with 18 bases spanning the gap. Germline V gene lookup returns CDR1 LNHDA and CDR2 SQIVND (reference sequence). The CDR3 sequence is CASSTGTSLSSDTQYF. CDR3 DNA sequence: TGTGCCAGTAGTACAGGGACATCCCTCAGCTCAGATACGCAGTATTTT.

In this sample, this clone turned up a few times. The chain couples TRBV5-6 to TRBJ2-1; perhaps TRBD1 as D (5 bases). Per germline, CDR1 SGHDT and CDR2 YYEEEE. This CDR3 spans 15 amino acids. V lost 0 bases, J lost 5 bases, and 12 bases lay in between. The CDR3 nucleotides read TGTGCCAGCAGCTTGGGTGGTAGGGGCGACAATGAGCAGTTCTTC. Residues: CASSLGGRGDNEQFF.

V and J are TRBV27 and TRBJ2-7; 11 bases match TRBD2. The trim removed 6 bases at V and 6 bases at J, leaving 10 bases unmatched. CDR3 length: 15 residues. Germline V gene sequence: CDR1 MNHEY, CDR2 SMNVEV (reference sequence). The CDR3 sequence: CASSSVSGRAVEQYF. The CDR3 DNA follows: TGTGCCAGCAGCAGTGTTAGCGGGAGGGCCGTCGAGCAGTACTTC.

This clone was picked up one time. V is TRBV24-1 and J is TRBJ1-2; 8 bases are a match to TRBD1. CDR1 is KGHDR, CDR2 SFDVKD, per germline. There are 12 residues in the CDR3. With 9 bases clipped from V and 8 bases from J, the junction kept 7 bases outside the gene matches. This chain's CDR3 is CATWAGGSGYTF. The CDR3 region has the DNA TGTGCCACCTGGGCAGGGGGCTCCGGCTACACCTTC.

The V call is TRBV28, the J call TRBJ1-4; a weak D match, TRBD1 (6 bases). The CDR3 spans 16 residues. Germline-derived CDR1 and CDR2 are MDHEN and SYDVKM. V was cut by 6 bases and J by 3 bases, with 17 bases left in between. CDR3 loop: CASSLTGLGPNEKLFF. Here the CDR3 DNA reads TGTGCCAGCAGCCTAACAGGGTTAGGGCCTAATGAAAAACTGTTTTTT.

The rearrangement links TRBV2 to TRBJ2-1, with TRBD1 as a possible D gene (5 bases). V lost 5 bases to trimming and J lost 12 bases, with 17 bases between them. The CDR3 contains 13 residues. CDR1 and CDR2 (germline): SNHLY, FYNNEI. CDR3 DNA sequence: TGTGCCAGCAGTAGGCAGGGCGACTTTGGGCAGTTCTTC. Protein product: CASSRQGDFGQFF.

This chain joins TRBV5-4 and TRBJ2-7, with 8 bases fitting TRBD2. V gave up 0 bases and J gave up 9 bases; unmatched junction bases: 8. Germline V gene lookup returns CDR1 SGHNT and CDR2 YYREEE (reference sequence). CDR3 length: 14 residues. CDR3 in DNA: TGTGCCAGCAGCTTGGCGAGCGGGAGTAGGGCGCAGTACTTC. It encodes CASSLASGSRAQYF.

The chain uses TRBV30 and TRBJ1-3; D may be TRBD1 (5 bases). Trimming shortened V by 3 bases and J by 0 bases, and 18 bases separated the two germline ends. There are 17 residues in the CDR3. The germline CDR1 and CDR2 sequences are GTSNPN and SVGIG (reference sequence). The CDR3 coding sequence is TGTGCCTGGAGGGCCGCTCCGCGGGGCCTCTCTGGAAACACCATATATTTT. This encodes CAWRAAPRGLSGNTIYF. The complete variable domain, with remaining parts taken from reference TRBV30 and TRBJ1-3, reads SQTIHQWPATLVQPVGSPLSLECTVEGTSNPNLYWYRQAAGRGLQLLFYSVGIGQISSEVPQNLSASRPQDRQFILSSKKLLLSDSGFYLCAWRAAPRGLSGNTIYFGEGSWLTVV.

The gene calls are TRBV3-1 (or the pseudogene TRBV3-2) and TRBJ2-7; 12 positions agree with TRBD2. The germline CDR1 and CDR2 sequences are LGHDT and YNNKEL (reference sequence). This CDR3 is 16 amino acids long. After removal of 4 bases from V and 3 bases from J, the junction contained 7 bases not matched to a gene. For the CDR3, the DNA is TGTGCCAGCAGCCGGAACCTAGCGGGAGGGAGCTACGAGCAGTACTTC. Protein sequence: CASSRNLAGGSYEQYF.

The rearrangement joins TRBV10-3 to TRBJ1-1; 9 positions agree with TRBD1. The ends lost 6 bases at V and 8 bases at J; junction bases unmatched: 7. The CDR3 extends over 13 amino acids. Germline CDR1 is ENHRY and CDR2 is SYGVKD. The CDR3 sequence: CAIRPGTGTEAFF. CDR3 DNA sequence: TGTGCCATCAGACCCGGGACAGGGACGGAAGCTTTCTTT.

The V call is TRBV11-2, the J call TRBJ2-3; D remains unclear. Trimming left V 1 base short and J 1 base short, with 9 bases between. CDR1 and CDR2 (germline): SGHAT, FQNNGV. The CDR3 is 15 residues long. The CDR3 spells CASSLGALGTDTQYF. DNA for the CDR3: TGTGCCAGCAGCTTAGGGGCCCTTGGCACAGATACGCAGTATTTT.

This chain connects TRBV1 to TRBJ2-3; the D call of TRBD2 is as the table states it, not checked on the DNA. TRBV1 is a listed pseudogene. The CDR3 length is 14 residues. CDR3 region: CTSSQDLFTDTQYF. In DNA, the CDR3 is TGCACCAGCAGCCAAGATCTGTTCACAGATACGCAGTATTTT.

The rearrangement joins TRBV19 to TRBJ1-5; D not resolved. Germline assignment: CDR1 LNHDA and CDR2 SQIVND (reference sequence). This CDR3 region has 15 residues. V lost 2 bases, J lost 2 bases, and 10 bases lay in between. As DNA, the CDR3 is TGTGCCAGTAGTATACCGGGGTTAGGCAATCAGCCCCAGCATTTT. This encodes CASSIPGLGNQPQHF.

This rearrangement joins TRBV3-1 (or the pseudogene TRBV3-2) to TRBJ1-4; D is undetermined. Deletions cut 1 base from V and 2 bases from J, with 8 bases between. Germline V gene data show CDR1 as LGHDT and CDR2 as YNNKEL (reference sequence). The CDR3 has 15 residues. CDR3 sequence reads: CASSQVPLTNEKLFF. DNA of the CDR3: TGTGCCAGCAGCCAAGTTCCTCTGACTAATGAAAAACTGTTTTTT.